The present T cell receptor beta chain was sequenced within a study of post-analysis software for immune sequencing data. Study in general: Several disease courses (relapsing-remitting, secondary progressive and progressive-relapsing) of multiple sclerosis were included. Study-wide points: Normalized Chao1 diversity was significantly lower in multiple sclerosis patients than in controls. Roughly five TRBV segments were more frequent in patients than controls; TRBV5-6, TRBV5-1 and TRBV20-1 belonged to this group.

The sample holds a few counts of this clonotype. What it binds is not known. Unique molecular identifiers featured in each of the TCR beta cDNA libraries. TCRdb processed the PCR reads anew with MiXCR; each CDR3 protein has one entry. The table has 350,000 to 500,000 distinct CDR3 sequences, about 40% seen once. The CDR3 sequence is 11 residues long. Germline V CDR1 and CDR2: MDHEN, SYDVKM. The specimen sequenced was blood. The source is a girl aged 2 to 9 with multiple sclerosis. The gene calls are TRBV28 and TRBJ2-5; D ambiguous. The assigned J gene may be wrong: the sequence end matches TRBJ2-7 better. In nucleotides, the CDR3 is TGTGCCAGCACCCGATACTACGAGCAGTACTTC. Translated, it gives CASTRYYEQYF.